The 6 T cell receptor beta chains below come from one sample, sequenced in a study of cytomegalovirus exposure and HLA in healthy donors. PCR involved 60 Vbeta and 13 Jbeta primers. Sequencing used immunoSEQ multiplex PCR; TCRdb keeps in-frame clones, though not all of them. The sample has about 210,000 clones, 85% seen once. The sequencing input was PBMCs. The receptors were gathered from a girl aged 2 to 10 in good health and CMV-seronegative.

The rearrangement uses TRBV7-9 and TRBJ1-1; 12 bases fit TRBD1. V trimming: 5 bases; J trimming: 4 bases; junction bases outside the gene matches: 2. Germline CDR1 is SEHNR and CDR2 is FQNEAQ (reference sequence). This CDR3 contains 14 residues. The CDR3: CASSPGQGATEAFF. The CDR3 coding sequence is TGTGCCAGCAGCCCGGGACAGGGGGCCACTGAAGCTTTCTTT.

This clone was seen just once. The chain combines TRBV7-9 with TRBJ2-7, with TRBD2 identical over 7 bases. CDR1 is SEHNR, CDR2 FQNEAQ, per germline (reference sequence). This CDR3 spans 14 amino acids. V shed 6 bases and J 2 bases; nucleotides not matched to a gene: 7. The CDR3 spells CASSRLAGAYEQYF. The CDR3 DNA reads TGTGCCAGCAGTCGTCTTGCGGGGGCCTACGAGCAGTACTTC.

The V call is TRBV2, the J call TRBJ2-3; 10 nucleotides match TRBD2. Per the germline V gene, CDR1 is SNHLY and CDR2 is FYNNEI. With V trimmed by 1 base and J by 2 bases, 9 bases remained unmatched. The CDR3 is made up of 18 amino acids. The CDR3 bases are TGTGCCAGCAGTGAAGGTAGCGGGGGGTCCCGGGTCACAGATACGCAGTATTTT. This sequence encodes CASSEGSGGSRVTDTQYF.

V is TRBV18 and J is TRBJ2-7, with a weak D call TRBD2 (5 bases). The CDR3 consists of 18 residues. The germline V gene encodes CDR1 KGHSH and CDR2 LQKENI. V lost 2 bases and J lost 2, with 22 bases in between. The CDR3 DNA reads as TGTGCCAGCTCACCAATCGCCAGTACTAGTTCAATTACCTACGAGCAGTACTTC. This gives the protein CASSPIASTSSITYEQYF.

This sequence joins TRBV4-1 and TRBJ1-5; perhaps TRBD1 as D (5 bases). The CDR3 is 19 residues long. The germline V gene encodes CDR1 MGHRA and CDR2 YSYEKL. V shed 0 bases and J shed 0 bases, with 18 bases lying between them. The CDR3 sequence: CASSQDTGFWGDSNQPQHF. For the CDR3, the DNA is TGCGCCAGCAGCCAAGACACGGGCTTCTGGGGGGATAGCAATCAGCCCCAGCATTTT.

The chain has TRBV30 and TRBJ2-1, with 7 bases matching TRBD2. V shed 5 bases and J 2 bases; nucleotides not matched to a gene: 6. Germline values: CDR1 GTSNPN, CDR2 SVGIG (reference sequence). This CDR3 region has 14 residues. The DNA for the CDR3 is TGTGCCTGGGAGCGGGGAGGGCCCTACAATGAGCAGTTCTTC. This translates into CAWERGGPYNEQFF.